Here is one T cell receptor (beta chain) with its context. Its target is unknown. Alongside a J-beta primer mix, a sample-barcoded 5' primer served in a second PCR lasting 7 to 11 cycles. A template-switch adaptor that had 12 random nucleotides put a tag on each cDNA molecule. In TCRdb, the 5' RACE reads were re-called with MiXCR into one record per CDR3 protein. Of under 1 million distinct CDR3 sequences in the sample, approximately 48% are singletons; the top ten hold roughly 19%. The germline V gene has CDR1 SGHTA and CDR2 FQGTGA. The junction had 8 bases not matched to a gene; V was cut back by 3 bases and J by 0 bases. This CDR3 comprises 18 residues. This sample is part of a study of blood T cells in healthy people across ages. Study conclusions and caveats: Per-million-T-cell TCR beta diversity fell roughly linearly with age. Any conclusive comparison of naive versus antigen-experienced cells was prevented by using unsorted PBMCs.

The rearrangement joins TRBV7-3 to TRBJ2-3; TRBD2 aligns across 11 bases. The receptor was isolated from a man in his sixties in good health. Sequencing was carried out using blood. CDR3 protein: CASSFRGGLAESTDTQYF. The CDR3 nucleotides read TGTGCCAGCAGCTTCAGGGGGGGACTAGCGGAAAGCACAGATACGCAGTATTTT.